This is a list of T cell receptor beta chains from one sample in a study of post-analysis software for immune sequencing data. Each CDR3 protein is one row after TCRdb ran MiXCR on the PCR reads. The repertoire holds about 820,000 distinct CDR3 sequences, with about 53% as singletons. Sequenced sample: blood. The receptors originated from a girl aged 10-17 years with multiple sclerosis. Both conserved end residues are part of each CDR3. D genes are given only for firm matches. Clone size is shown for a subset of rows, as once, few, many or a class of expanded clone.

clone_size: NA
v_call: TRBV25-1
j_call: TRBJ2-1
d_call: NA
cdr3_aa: CASSEYTGAFLGPYNEQFF
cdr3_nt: TGTGCCAGCAGTGAATACACGGGAGCCTTTCTGGGCCCCTACAATGAGCAGTTCTTC

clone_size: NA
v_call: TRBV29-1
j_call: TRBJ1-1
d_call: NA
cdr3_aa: CSVEWSEGAFF
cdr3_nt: TGCAGCGTTGAATGGAGTGAAGGGGCTTTCTTT

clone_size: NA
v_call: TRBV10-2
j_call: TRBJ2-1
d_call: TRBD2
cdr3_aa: CASSGGLAGRNEQFF
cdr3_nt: TGCGCCAGCAGCGGAGGACTAGCGGGACGGAATGAGCAGTTCTTC

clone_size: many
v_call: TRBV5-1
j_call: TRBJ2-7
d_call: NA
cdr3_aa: CASSLGTSGSYEQYF
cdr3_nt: TGTGCCAGCAGTTTGGGGACCTCCGGCTCCTACGAGCAGTACTTC

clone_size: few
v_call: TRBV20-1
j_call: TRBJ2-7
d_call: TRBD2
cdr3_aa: CSASYSGGWEQYF
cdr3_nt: TGCAGTGCTAGTTACAGCGGGGGCTGGGAGCAGTACTTC

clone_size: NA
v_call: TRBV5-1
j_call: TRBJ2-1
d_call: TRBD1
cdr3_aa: CASSLTGQGFGYEQFF
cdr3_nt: TGCGCCAGCAGCTTGACAGGACAGGGATTTGGCTATGAGCAGTTCTTC

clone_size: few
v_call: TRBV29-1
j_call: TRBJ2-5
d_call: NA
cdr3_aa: CSVVISQETQYF
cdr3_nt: TGCAGCGTTGTAATCTCCCAAGAGACCCAGTACTTC

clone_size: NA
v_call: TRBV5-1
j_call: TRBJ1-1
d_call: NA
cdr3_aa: CASSLWVNTEAFF
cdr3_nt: TGCGCCAGCAGCTTGTGGGTGAACACTGAAGCTTTCTTT

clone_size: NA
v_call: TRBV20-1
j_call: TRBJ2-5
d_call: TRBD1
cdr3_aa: CSAGEPLGTGKETQYF
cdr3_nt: TGCAGTGCTGGAGAACCCCTGGGGACAGGGAAAGAGACCCAGTACTTC

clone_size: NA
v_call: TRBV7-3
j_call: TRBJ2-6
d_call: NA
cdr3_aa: CASSLPPSGANVLTF
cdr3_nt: TGTGCCAGCAGCCTACCGCCCTCTGGGGCCAACGTCCTGACTTTC

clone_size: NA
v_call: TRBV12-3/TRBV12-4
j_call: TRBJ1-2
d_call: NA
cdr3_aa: CASSHDLGRQGMGLGYGYTF
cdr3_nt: TGTGCCAGCAGCCATGATTTGGGACGGCAAGGGATGGGGTTGGGATATGGCTACACCTTC

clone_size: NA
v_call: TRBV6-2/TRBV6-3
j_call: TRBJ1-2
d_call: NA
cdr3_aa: CASSQSVRGYGYTF
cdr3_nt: TGTGCCAGCAGCCAGTCAGTCAGGGGCTATGGCTACACCTTC

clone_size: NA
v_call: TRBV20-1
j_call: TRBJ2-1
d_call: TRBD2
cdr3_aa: CSARVVAGGPRQFF
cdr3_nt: TGCAGTGCTAGAGTGGTAGCGGGAGGGCCTAGGCAGTTCTTC

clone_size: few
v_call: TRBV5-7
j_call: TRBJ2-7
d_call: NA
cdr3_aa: CAALSTQYF
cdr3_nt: TGTGCCGCCCTCTCAACCCAGTACTTC

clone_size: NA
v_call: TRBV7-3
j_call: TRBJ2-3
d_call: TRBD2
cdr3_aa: CASRAGVTDTQYF
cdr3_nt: TGTGCCAGCAGAGCGGGGGTCACAGATACGCAGTATTTT

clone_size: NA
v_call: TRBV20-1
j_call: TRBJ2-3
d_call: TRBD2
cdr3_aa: CSARRYTSGRTDTQYF
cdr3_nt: TGCAGTGCTAGAAGGTACACTAGCGGTCGCACAGATACGCAGTATTTT

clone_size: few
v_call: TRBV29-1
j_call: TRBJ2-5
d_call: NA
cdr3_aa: CSVVRGFETQYF
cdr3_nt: TGCAGCGTTGTTCGCGGGTTCGAGACCCAGTACTTC

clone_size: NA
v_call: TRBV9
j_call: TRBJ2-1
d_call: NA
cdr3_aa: CASSPKTTSSYNEQFF
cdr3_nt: TGTGCCAGCAGCCCCAAGACGACGAGCTCCTACAATGAGCAGTTCTTC

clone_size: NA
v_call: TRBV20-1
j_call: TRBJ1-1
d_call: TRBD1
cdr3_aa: CSAKLGQANTEAFF
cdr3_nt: TGCAGTGCAAAGCTGGGACAGGCGAACACTGAAGCTTTCTTT

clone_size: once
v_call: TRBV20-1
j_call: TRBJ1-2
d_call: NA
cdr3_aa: CSARGTVLYGYTF
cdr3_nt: TGCAGTGCTAGAGGGACGGTCTTATATGGCTACACCTTC

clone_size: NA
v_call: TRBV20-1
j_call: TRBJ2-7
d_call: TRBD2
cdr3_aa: CSAAGLAGYEQYF
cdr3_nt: TGCAGTGCGGCGGGACTAGCGGGCTACGAGCAGTACTTC

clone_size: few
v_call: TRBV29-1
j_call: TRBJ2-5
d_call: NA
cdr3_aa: CSVHRRADRQETQYF
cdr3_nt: TGCAGCGTTCATCGGCGGGCTGACCGTCAAGAGACCCAGTACTTC

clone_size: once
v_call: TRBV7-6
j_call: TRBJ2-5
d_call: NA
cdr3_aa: CASSLPAGSGETQYF
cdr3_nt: TGTGCCAGCAGCTTACCCGCAGGGTCGGGGGAGACCCAGTACTTC

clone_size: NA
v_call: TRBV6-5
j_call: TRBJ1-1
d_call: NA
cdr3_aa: CASSYLDSPAGEAFF
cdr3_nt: TGTGCCAGCAGTTACTTAGACAGCCCGGCCGGTGAAGCTTTCTTT

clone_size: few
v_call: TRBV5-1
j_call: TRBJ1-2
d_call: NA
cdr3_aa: CASSGRDYGYTF
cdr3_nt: TGCGCCAGCAGCGGCAGAGACTATGGCTACACCTTC

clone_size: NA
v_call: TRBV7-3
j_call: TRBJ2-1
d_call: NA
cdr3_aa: CASSSAGPPTDYNEQFF
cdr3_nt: TGTGCCAGCAGCTCCGCCGGCCCCCCGACGGACTACAATGAGCAGTTCTTC

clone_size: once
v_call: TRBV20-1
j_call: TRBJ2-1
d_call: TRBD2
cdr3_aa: CSARGTSGTDNEQFF
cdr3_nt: TGCAGTGCTAGAGGGACTAGCGGTACTGACAATGAGCAGTTCTTC

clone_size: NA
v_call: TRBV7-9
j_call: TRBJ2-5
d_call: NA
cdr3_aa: CASSRRGTRSETQYF
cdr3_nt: TGTGCCAGCAGCCGCCGGGGAACCCGGTCGGAGACCCAGTACTTC

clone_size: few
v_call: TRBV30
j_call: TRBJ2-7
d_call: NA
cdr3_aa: CAWSVLPFGVGYEQYF
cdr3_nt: TGTGCCTGGAGTGTACTCCCCTTCGGGGTTGGCTACGAGCAGTACTTC

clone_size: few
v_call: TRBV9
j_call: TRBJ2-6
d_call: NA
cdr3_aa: CASESSSGANVLTF
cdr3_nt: TGTGCCAGCGAGAGCAGCTCTGGGGCCAACGTCCTGACTTTC

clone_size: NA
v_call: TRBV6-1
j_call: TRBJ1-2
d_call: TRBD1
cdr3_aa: CASSAGTDYGYTF
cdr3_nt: TGTGCCAGCAGTGCTGGGACAGACTATGGCTACACCTTC

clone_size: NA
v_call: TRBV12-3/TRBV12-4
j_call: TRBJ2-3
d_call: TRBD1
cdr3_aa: CASSLGTGSDTQYF
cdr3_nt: TGTGCCAGCAGTTTAGGGACAGGGTCAGATACGCAGTATTTT

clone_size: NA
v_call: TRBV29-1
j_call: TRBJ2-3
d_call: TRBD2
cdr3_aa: CSVEFLAGVFDTQYF
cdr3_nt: TGCAGCGTTGAGTTTCTAGCGGGGGTTTTCGATACGCAGTATTTT

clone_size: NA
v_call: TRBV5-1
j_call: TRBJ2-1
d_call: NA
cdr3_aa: CASSSRIAYNEQFF
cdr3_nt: TGCGCCAGCAGCTCCCGGATAGCCTACAATGAGCAGTTCTTC

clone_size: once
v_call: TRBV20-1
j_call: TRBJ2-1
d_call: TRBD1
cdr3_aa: CSARAGTGRKNEQFF
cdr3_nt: TGCAGTGCTAGAGCGGGGACAGGACGAAAGAATGAGCAGTTCTTC

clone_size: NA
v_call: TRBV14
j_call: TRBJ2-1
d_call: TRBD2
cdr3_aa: CASSLKSLARGEQFF
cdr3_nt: TGTGCCAGCAGCCTAAAGTCACTAGCGAGGGGTGAGCAGTTCTTC

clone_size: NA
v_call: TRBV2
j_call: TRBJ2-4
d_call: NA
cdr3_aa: CASMSYTTGPIGDIQYF
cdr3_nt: TGTGCCAGCATGAGCTATACAACAGGGCCGATCGGGGACATTCAGTACTTC

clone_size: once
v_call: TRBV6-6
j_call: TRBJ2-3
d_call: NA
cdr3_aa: CASITGLTDTQYF
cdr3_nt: TGTGCCAGCATTACAGGGTTGACAGATACGCAGTATTTT

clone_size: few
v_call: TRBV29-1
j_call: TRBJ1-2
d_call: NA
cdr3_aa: CSVDPNYGYTF
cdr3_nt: TGCAGCGTTGACCCCAATTATGGCTACACCTTC

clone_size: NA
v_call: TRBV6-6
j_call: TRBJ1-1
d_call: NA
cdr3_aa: CASEQGGITEAFF
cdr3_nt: TGTGCCAGCGAACAGGGAGGGATCACTGAAGCTTTCTTT

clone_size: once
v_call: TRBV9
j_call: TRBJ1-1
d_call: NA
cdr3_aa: CASSAELHAGPEAFF
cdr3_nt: TGTGCCAGCAGCGCCGAACTACACGCGGGCCCTGAAGCTTTCTTT

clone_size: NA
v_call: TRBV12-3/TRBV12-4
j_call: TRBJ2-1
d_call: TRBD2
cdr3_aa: CASSLGLAGGSREQFF
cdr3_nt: TGTGCCAGCAGTTTAGGTCTAGCGGGAGGTTCTAGGGAGCAGTTCTTC

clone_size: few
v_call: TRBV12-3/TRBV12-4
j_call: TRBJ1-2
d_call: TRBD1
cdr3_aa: CASSPQDRGANYGYTF
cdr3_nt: TGTGCCAGCAGCCCGCAAGACAGGGGAGCTAACTATGGCTACACCTTC

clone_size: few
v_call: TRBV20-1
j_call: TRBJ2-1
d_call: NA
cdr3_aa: CSARVFRADVLEQFF
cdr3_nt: TGCAGTGCTAGAGTTTTCCGGGCGGATGTCCTCGAGCAGTTCTTC

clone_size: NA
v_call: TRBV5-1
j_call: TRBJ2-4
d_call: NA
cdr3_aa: CASSLGTQRALGAKNIQYF
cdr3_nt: TGCGCCAGCAGCTTGGGGACACAAAGGGCTCTCGGGGCCAAAAACATTCAGTACTTC

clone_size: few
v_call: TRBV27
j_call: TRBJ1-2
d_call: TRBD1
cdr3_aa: CASSSGQGLLYGYTF
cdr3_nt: TGTGCCAGCAGTTCGGGACAGGGGCTCCTCTATGGCTACACCTTC

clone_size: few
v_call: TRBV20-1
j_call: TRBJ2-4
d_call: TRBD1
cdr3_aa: CSADRVIATKNIQYF
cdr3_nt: TGCAGTGCCGACAGGGTGATCGCGACCAAAAACATTCAGTACTTC

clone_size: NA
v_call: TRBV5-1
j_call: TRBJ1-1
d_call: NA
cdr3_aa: CASNTVDQAFF
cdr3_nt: TGCGCCAGCAACACCGTCGATCAAGCTTTCTTT

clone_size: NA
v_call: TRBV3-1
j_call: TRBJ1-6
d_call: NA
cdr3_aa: CASSLETWSPLHF
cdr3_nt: TGTGCCAGCTCCCTCGAGACGTGGTCACCCCTCCACTTT

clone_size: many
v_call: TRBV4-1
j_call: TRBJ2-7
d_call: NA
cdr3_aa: CASSGQGYSEQYF
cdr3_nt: TGCGCCAGCAGCGGGCAGGGGTACTCCGAGCAGTACTTC

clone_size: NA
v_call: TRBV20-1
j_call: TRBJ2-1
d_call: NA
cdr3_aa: CSARGLAGPLYNEQFF
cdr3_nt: TGCAGTGCTAGGGGACTCGCTGGGCCTTTATACAATGAGCAGTTCTTC

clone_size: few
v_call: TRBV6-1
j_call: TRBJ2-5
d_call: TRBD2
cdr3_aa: CASTLAGGLLDRETQYF
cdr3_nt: TGTGCCAGCACCCTAGCGGGAGGGCTTCTTGATCGGGAGACCCAGTACTTC

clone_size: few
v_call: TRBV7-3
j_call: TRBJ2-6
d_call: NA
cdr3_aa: CAGSSLEGAGANVLTF
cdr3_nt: TGTGCCGGCAGCTCTCTGGAGGGAGCTGGGGCCAACGTCCTGACTTTC

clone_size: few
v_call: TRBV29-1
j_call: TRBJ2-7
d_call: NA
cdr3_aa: CSVDGGGEQYF
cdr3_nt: TGCAGCGTTGATGGGGGAGGCGAGCAGTACTTC

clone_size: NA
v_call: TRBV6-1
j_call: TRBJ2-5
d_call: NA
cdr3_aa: CASSSTATVLETQYF
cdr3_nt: TGTGCCAGCAGTTCGACCGCGACGGTGCTGGAGACCCAGTACTTC

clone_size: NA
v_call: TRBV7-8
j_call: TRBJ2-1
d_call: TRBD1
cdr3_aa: CASSFRWQGARNEQFF
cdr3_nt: TGTGCCAGCAGCTTCCGGTGGCAGGGGGCGCGGAATGAGCAGTTCTTC

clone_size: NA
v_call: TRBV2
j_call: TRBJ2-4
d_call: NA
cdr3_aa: CASSETFGGPPRGPAKNIQYF
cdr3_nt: TGTGCCAGCAGTGAAACTTTTGGGGGTCCACCACGAGGCCCAGCCAAAAACATTCAGTACTTC

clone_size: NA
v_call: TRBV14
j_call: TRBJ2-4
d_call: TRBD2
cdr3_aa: CASSQEGVSGSKRNIQYF
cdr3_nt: TGTGCCAGCAGCCAAGAGGGGGTTAGCGGGAGTAAGAGAAACATTCAGTACTTC